The entry below describes one T cell receptor (beta chain). Its antigen is undetermined. The V and J ends lost 6 bases and 1 base respectively, with 15 bases between them. The CDR3 is 15 residues long. Germline-derived CDR1 and CDR2 are MDHEN and SYDVKM. Before thyroid surgery, none of the patients had received any treatment. The data stem from a study of metastatic and nonmetastatic thyroid tumors. The wider study: Malignant thyroid and benign thyroid patients provided blood and tumor or nodule tissue whose repertoires were compared. The study's findings and limits: Malignant tumors reportedly showed significantly higher TCR beta diversity than benign nodules in both blood and tumor.

The authors' processing: Variation in CDR3 across clinicopathological groups served as the basis for constructing a distant-metastasis classifier in papillary thyroid cancer. TCRdb called clones again from the PCR reads with MiXCR. The V and J calls here are based on TCRdb, not the publication. The data contain tens of thousands of clones, less than 15% of them singletons. The V call is TRBV28, the J call TRBJ1-1; the D is unclear. The receptor was isolated from a female donor with papillary thyroid cancer or a benign thyroid nodule (not recorded which). Some clones in this sample may be carry-over from other donors' samples. The sequenced sample consisted of blood. CDR3 in DNA: TGTGCCAGCAGAGGTCAGGCAGCCGAGAACACTGAAGCTTTCTTT. Protein product: CASRGQAAENTEAFF.